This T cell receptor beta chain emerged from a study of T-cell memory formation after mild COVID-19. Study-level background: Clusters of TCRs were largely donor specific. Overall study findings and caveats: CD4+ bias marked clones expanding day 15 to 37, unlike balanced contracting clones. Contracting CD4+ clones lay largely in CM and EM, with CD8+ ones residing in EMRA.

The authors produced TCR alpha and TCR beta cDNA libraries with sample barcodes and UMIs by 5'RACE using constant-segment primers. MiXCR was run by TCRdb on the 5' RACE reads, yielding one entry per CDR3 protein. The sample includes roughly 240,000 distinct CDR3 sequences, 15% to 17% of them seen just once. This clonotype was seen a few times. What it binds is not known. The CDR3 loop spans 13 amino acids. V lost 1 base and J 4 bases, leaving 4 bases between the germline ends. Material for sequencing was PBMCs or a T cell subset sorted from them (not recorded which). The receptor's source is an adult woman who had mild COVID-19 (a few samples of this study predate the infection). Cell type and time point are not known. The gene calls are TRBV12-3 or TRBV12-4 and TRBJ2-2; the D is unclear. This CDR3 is CASSLETTGELFF. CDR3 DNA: TGTGCCAGCAGTTTAGAGACCACCGGGGAGCTGTTTTTT.